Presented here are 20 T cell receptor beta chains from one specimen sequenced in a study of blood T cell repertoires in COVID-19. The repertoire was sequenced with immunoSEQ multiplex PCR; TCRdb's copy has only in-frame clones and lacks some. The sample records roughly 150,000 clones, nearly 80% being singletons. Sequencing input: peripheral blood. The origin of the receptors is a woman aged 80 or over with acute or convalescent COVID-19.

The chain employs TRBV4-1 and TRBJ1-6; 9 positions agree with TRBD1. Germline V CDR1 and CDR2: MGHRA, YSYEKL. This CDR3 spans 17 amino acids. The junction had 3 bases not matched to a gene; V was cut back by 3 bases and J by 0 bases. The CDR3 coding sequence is TGCGCCAGCAGCCACGGACAGGGGATCTCCTATAATTCACCCCTCCACTTT. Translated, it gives CASSHGQGISYNSPLHF.

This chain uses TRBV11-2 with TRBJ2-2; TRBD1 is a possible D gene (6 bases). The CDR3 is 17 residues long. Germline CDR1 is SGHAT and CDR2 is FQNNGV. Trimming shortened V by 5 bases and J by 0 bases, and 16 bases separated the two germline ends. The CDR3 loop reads CASSVGDWTANTGELFF. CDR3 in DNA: TGTGCCAGCAGCGTGGGGGATTGGACAGCGAACACCGGGGAGCTGTTTTTT.

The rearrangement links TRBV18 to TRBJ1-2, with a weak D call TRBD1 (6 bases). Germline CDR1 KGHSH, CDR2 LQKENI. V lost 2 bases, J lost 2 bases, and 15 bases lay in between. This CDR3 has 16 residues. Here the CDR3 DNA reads TGTGCCAGCTCACCAAATCCGCGCCAGGGGAACTATGGCTACACCTTC. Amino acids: CASSPNPRQGNYGYTF.

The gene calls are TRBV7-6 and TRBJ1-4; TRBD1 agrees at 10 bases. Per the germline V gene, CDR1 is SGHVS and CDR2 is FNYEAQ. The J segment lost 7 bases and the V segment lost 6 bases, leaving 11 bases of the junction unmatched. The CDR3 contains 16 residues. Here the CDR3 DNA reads TGTGCCAGCAGTGGGACAGGGGTATCGGGTGGTGAAAAACTGTTTTTT. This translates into CASSGTGVSGGEKLFF.

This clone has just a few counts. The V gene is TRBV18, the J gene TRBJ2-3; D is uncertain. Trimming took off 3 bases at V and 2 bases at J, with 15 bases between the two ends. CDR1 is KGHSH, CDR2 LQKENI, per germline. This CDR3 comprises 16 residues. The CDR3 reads CASSPLPNEDTDTQYF. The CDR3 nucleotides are TGTGCCAGCTCACCGTTGCCGAACGAGGACACAGATACGCAGTATTTT.

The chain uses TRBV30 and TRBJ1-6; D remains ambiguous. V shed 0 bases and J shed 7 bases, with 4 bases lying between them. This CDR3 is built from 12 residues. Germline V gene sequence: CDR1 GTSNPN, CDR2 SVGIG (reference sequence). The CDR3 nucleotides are TGTGCCTGGAGTGTTGGCAATTCACCCCTCCACTTT. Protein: CAWSVGNSPLHF.

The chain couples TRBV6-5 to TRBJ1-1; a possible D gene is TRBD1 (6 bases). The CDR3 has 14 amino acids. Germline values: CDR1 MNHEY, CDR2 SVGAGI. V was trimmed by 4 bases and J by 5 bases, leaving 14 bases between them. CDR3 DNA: TGTGCCAGCAGTTCCGAAGTGAGGGGGACTGAAGCTTTCTTT. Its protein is CASSSEVRGTEAFF.

The CDR3 DNA is TGTGCCAGCAGTAAAACTCCCTGGGTAGCGGGAGGGCACACCTACGAGCAGTACTTC. The encoded protein is CASSKTPWVAGGHTYEQYF. The rearrangement links TRBV6-9 to TRBJ2-7, with 11 bases matching TRBD2. J gave up 2 bases and V 5 bases, and 17 bases lay outside the gene matches. Germline V gene sequence: CDR1 MNHGY, CDR2 SVAAGI. The CDR3 is made up of 19 amino acids.

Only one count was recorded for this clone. The CDR3 region has the DNA TGTGCCAGCATAACAGGGGACCTCAATCAGCCCCAGCATTTT. This translates into CASITGDLNQPQHF. The rearrangement uses TRBV6-5 and TRBJ1-5; TRBD1 matches 7 bases. Germline V gene lookup returns CDR1 MNHEY and CDR2 SVGAGI. This CDR3 contains 14 residues. The junction had 6 bases not matched to a gene; V was cut back by 7 bases and J by 3 bases.

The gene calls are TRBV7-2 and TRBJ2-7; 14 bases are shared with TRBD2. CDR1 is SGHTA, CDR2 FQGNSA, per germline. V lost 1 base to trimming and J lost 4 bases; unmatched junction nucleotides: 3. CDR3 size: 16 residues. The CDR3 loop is CASSLEGTSGRYEQYF. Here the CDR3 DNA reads TGTGCCAGCAGCTTAGAGGGGACTAGCGGGAGATACGAGCAGTACTTC.

CDR3 residues: CASSFSATADTQYF. In DNA, the CDR3 is TGTGCCAGCAGTTTTTCAGCGACGGCAGATACGCAGTATTTT. The V call is TRBV27, the J call TRBJ2-3; D call uncertain. Per germline, CDR1 MNHEY and CDR2 SMNVEV (reference sequence). V was trimmed by 3 bases and J by 4 bases, leaving 11 bases between them. The length of the CDR3 is 14 residues.

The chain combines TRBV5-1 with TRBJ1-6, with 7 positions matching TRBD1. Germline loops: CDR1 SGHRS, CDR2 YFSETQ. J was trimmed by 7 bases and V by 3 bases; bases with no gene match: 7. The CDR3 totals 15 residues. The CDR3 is CASSSQGEFNSPLHF. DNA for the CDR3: TGCGCCAGCAGCTCTCAGGGGGAGTTCAATTCACCCCTCCACTTT.

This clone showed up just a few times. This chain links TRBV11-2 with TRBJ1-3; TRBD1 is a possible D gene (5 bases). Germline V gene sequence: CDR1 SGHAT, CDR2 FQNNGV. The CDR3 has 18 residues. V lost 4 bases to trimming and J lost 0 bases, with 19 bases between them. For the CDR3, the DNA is TGTGCCAGCAGCTGGACGAGTGGGGGGGGGAGCTCTGGAAACACCATATATTTT. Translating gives CASSWTSGGGSSGNTIYF. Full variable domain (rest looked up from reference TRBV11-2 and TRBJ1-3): EAGVAQSPRYKIIEKRQSVAFWCNPISGHATLYWYQQILGQGPKLLIQFQNNGVVDDSQLPKDRFSAERLKGVDSTLKIQPAKLEDSAVYLCASSWTSGGGSSGNTIYFGEGSWLTVV.

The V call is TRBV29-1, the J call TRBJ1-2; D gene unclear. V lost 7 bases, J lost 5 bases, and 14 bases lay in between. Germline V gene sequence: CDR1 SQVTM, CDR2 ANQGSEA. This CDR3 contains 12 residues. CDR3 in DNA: TGCAGCGCCGAAATCGGGAGGTATGGCTACACCTTC. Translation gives CSAEIGRYGYTF.

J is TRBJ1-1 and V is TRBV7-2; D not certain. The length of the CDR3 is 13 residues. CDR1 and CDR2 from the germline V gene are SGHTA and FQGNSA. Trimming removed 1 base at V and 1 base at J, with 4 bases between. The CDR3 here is CASSLGENTEAFF. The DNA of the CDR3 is TGTGCCAGCAGCTTAGGAGAGAACACTGAAGCTTTCTTT.

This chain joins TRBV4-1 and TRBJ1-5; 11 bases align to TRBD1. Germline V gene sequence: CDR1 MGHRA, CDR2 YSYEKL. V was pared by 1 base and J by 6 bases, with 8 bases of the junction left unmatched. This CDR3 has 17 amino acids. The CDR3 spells CASSQVPGQGAAQPQHF. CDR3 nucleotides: TGCGCCAGCAGCCAAGTACCCGGACAGGGGGCGGCTCAGCCCCAGCATTTT.

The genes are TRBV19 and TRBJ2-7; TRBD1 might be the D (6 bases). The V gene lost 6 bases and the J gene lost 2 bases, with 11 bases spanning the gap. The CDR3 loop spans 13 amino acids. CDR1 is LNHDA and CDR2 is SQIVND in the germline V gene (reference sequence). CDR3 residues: CASRDSQTYEQYF. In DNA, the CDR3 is TGTGCCAGTAGGGACAGCCAGACCTACGAGCAGTACTTC. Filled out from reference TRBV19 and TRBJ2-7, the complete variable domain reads DGGITQSPKYLFRKEGQNVTLSCEQNLNHDAMYWYRQDPGQGLRLIYYSQIVNDFQKGDIAEGYSVSREKKESFPLTVTSAQKNPTAFYLCASRDSQTYEQYFGPGTRLTVT.

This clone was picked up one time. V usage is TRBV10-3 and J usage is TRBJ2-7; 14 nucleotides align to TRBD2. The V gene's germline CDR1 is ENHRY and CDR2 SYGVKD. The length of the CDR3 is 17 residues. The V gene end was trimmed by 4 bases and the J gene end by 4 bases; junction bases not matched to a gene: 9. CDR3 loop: CAISVGGGTSGSYEQYF. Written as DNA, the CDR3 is TGTGCCATCAGTGTCGGCGGGGGGACTAGCGGGAGTTACGAGCAGTACTTC.

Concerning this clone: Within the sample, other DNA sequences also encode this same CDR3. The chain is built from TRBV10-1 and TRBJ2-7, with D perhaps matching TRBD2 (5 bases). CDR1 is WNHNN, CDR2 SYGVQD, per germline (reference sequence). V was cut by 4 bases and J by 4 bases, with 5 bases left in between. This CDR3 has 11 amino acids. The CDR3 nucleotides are TGCGCCAGCAGTGGAGGGTACGAGCAGTACTTC. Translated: CASSGGYEQYF.

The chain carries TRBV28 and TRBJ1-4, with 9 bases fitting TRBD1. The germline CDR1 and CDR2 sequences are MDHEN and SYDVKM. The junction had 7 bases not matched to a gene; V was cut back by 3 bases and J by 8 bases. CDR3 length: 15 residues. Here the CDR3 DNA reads TGTGCCAGCAGTTTTACGGACAGGGGAAGGGAAAAACTGTTTTTT. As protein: CASSFTDRGREKLFF.